These 32 T cell receptor beta chains came from one sample sequenced in a study of cytomegalovirus exposure and HLA in healthy donors (dated by TCRdb to about 2017). The library came from the immunoSEQ multiplex PCR assay. A mixture of 60 forward primers for TCR Vbeta segments and 13 reverse primers for TCR Jbeta segments was used in the multiplex PCR. Drawn from immuneACCESS, this table holds only the in-frame rearrangements with V and J called that TCRdb kept. Clones are partly lost; checked studies trace under half to an unresolved V gene and leave the rest unexplained. Counted in this sample were 90,000 to 120,000 clones; 60% to 75% of them appeared once. Of the sample, 7.5% to 9% falls within the top ten clones. Sequencing was carried out using PBMCs. The receptors were sampled from a man younger than 40 in good health and CMV-seronegative.

This chain uses TRBV5-1 with TRBJ2-1; 16 nucleotides agree with TRBD2. This CDR3 comprises 20 residues. Germline V gives CDR1 SGHRS, CDR2 YFSETQ. V was clipped by 3 bases and J by 6 bases; unmatched bases: 15. The CDR3 region is CASSSKGTSGRGIGGNEQFF. Here the CDR3 DNA reads TGCGCCAGCAGCTCAAAAGGGACTAGCGGGAGGGGGATCGGGGGCAATGAGCAGTTCTTC.

This chain uses TRBV4-1 with TRBJ1-1; TRBD1 aligns across 8 bases. The CDR3 sequence is 15 residues long. Germline V lookup: CDR1 MGHRA, CDR2 YSYEKL. With V trimmed by 3 bases and J by 0 bases, 3 bases remained unmatched. CDR3 region: CASSHAGQVNTEAFF. As DNA, the CDR3 is TGCGCCAGCAGCCACGCGGGACAGGTGAACACTGAAGCTTTCTTT.

The chain is built from TRBV25-1 and TRBJ1-3; possible D gene TRBD1, 6 bases. The CDR3 length is 15 residues. Germline assignment: CDR1 MGHDK and CDR2 SYGVNS. Between the trimmed V and J ends, which lost 7 bases and 0 bases, there was a span of 13 bases. Written as DNA, the CDR3 is TGTGCCAGCACAACACAGGGAAGCTCTGGAAACACCATATATTTT. Residues: CASTTQGSSGNTIYF.

DNA for the CDR3: TGTGCCAGTAGTATTGGGGGGACTAGCGTCAGATTCCGGGACAATGAGCAGTTCTTC. This translates into CASSIGGTSVRFRDNEQFF. The chain is built from TRBV19 and TRBJ2-1; TRBD2 aligns across 10 bases. The CDR3 contains 19 residues. The junction had 16 bases not matched to a gene; V was cut back by 3 bases and J by 5 bases. Germline V gene data show CDR1 as LNHDA and CDR2 as SQIVND (reference sequence).

CDR3 nucleotide sequence: TGTGCCAGCAGCCCCGGTCCCGCAGATACGCAGTATTTT. Translating it yields CASSPGPADTQYF. The chain joins TRBV11-3 to TRBJ2-3, with unresolved D. The length of the CDR3 is 13 residues. CDR1 is SGHNT, CDR2 YENEEA, per germline. Trimming left V 5 bases short and J 4 bases short, with 10 bases between.

About this clone itself: One end of the junction fails to match germline, which may point to a read error. The chain links TRBV19 to TRBJ1-2; tentatively, D is TRBD1 (5 bases). Germline-derived CDR1 and CDR2 are LNHDA and SQIVND (reference sequence). The CDR3 loop spans 12 amino acids. The CDR3 nucleotides are TGTGCCAGTAGTATAGAGAGAAGGGGCCTCAACTTC. The encoded protein is CASSIERRGLNF.

This chain joins TRBV7-8 and TRBJ2-3; 7 bases match TRBD2. With 2 bases clipped from V and 0 bases from J, the junction kept 5 bases outside the gene matches. Germline V lookup: CDR1 SGHVS, CDR2 FQNEAQ. The CDR3 spans 16 residues. Written as DNA, the CDR3 is TGTGCCAGCAGCTTACCTACTAGCGCAAGCACAGATACGCAGTATTTT. The encoded protein is CASSLPTSASTDTQYF.

The rearrangement uses TRBV5-6 and TRBJ2-1; 9 bases agree with TRBD2. V trimming: 2 bases; J trimming: 5 bases; junction bases outside the gene matches: 11. CDR1 and CDR2 (germline): SGHDT, YYEEEE. This CDR3 spans 17 amino acids. The chain's CDR3 is CASSLLPGLADHNEQFF. In nucleotides, the CDR3 is TGTGCCAGCAGCTTACTACCGGGACTAGCTGATCACAATGAGCAGTTCTTC.

The chain is built from TRBV14 and TRBJ2-5, with 10 bases matching TRBD2. CDR1 is SGHDN, CDR2 FVKESK, per germline. Unmatched junction bases numbered 7, after V lost 1 base and J lost 5 bases. CDR3 size: 16 residues. The CDR3 sequence is CASSQVSGLASETQYF. CDR3 in DNA: TGTGCCAGCAGCCAAGTATCGGGACTAGCGAGCGAGACCCAGTACTTC.

The chain joins TRBV5-4 to TRBJ2-7; the match to TRBD2 covers 13 bases. CDR3 length: 16 residues. Germline trimming cut 4 bases from V and 4 bases from J; bases unmatched to any gene: 8. Germline CDR1 is SGHNT and CDR2 is YYREEE (reference sequence). The CDR3 DNA sequence: TGTGCCAGCAGCGCCGGACTAGCGGGAGAGGTTTACGAGCAGTACTTC. This sequence encodes CASSAGLAGEVYEQYF.

The chain links TRBV5-1 to TRBJ1-4; D is unclear. This CDR3 region has 16 residues. Germline CDR1 is SGHRS and CDR2 is YFSETQ. V was clipped by 2 bases and J by 0 bases, with 11 bases between them. CDR3 DNA: TGCGCCAGCAGCTTCTCAGGATCCGCAACTAATGAAAAACTGTTTTTT. It translates to CASSFSGSATNEKLFF.

CDR3 region: CASNLGQGMFRQFF. The CDR3 coding sequence is TGTGCCAGCAATCTCGGACAGGGGATGTTTCGGCAGTTCTTC. The genes are TRBV28 and TRBJ2-1; 9 bases line up with TRBD1. Germline CDR1 is MDHEN and CDR2 is SYDVKM. With V trimmed by 7 bases and J by 12 bases, 13 bases remained unmatched. This CDR3 spans 14 amino acids.

The chain carries TRBV7-9 and TRBJ2-3; D is unresolved. CDR1 and CDR2 from the germline V gene are SEHNR and FQNEAQ (reference sequence). V was shortened by 3 bases and J by 2 bases, with 9 bases between the two germline ends. This CDR3 comprises 14 residues. DNA for the CDR3: TGTGCCAGCAGCTTTAGTACCGTCACAGATACGCAGTATTTT. Its protein is CASSFSTVTDTQYF.

This clone was counted between two and nine times. The chain combines TRBV6-5 with TRBJ2-1; tentatively, D is TRBD1 (6 bases). V was shortened by 2 bases and J by 0 bases, with 11 bases between the two germline ends. Per the germline V gene, CDR1 is MNHEY and CDR2 is SVGAGI. The CDR3 runs to 16 residues. CDR3 region: CASSYQGIYSYNEQFF. The CDR3 DNA follows: TGTGCCAGCAGTTACCAGGGGATCTACTCCTACAATGAGCAGTTCTTC.

The J gene is TRBJ2-7, the V gene TRBV6-1; TRBD2 aligns across 9 bases. This CDR3 comprises 15 residues. CDR1 is MNHNS and CDR2 is SASEGT in the germline V gene. With V trimmed by 5 bases and J by 1 base, 6 bases remained unmatched. The CDR3 sequence is CASSSDAGGSYEQYF. CDR3 DNA: TGTGCCAGCAGTTCGGACGCGGGAGGGTCCTACGAGCAGTACTTC.

The chain uses TRBV19 and TRBJ1-3, with 10 bases matching TRBD1. This CDR3 spans 16 amino acids. The V gene's germline CDR1 is LNHDA and CDR2 SQIVND (reference sequence). Trimming took 5 bases from V and 2 from J; bases not matched to a gene: 6. CDR3 loop: CASSGTGTGAGNTIYF. CDR3 sequence (DNA): TGTGCCAGTAGTGGCACCGGGACAGGGGCTGGAAACACCATATATTTT.

The genes are TRBV19 and TRBJ2-1; 7 positions match TRBD2. Germline CDR1 reads LNHDA; CDR2 reads SQIVND (reference sequence). The ends lost 8 bases at V and 0 bases at J; junction bases unmatched: 10. There are 16 residues in the CDR3. The CDR3 here is CASGPSGGISYNEQFF. In DNA, the CDR3 is TGTGCCAGTGGACCTAGCGGAGGGATCTCCTACAATGAGCAGTTCTTC.

The chain links TRBV28 to TRBJ1-3, with 10 bases lining up with TRBD1. The germline gives CDR1 MDHEN, CDR2 SYDVKM. V trimming: 3 bases; J trimming: 8 bases; junction bases outside the gene matches: 7. The CDR3 covers 15 residues. The DNA of the CDR3 is TGTGCCAGCAGTTTCCGGGACAGGGGTTTAGACACCATATATTTT. Amino acids: CASSFRDRGLDTIYF.

The J gene is TRBJ2-7, the V gene TRBV9, with 9 bases fitting TRBD1. The CDR3 covers 15 residues. CDR1 and CDR2 (germline): SGDLS, YYNGEE. V lost 0 bases, J lost 3 bases, and 4 bases stayed unmatched. CDR3 residues: CASSVGTGVGYEQYF. CDR3 coding DNA: TGTGCCAGCAGCGTAGGGACAGGGGTAGGCTACGAGCAGTACTTC.

V gene TRBV15 combines with J gene TRBJ2-4; maybe TRBD1 (6 bases). From germline, CDR1 is LNHNV and CDR2 YYDKDF (reference sequence). The CDR3 runs 13 residues. V dropped 7 bases and J dropped 1 base, with 8 bases sitting between them. CDR3 coding DNA: TGTGCCACCACCACAGGGGCCAAAAACATTCAGTACTTC. As protein: CATTTGAKNIQYF. The full variable domain, in which reference TRBV15 and TRBJ2-4 provide the parts outside the CDR3, is DAMVIQNPRYQVTQFGKPVTLSCSQTLNHNVMYWYQQKSSQAPKLLFHYYDKDFNNEADTPDNFQSRRPNTSFCFLDIRSPGLGDTAMYLCATTTGAKNIQYFGAGTRLSVL.

This chain links TRBV2 with TRBJ2-1, with 7 bases that match TRBD1. The germline V gene encodes CDR1 SNHLY and CDR2 FYNNEI. CDR3 length equals 15 residues. Trimming removed 3 bases from V and 7 bases from J; junction bases left unmatched: 9. CDR3 sequence (DNA): TGTGCCAGCAGTGAGGCCGGGACAGTTCCTAATGAGCAGTTCTTC. It yields the protein CASSEAGTVPNEQFF.

V gene TRBV27 combines with J gene TRBJ2-7; D remains ambiguous. V was pared by 4 bases and J by 3 bases, with 16 bases between. CDR3 size: 15 residues. Germline CDR1 MNHEY, CDR2 SMNVEV (reference sequence). The CDR3 bases are TGTGCCAGCAGTTCCGACCCCCAGCTAGGCTACGAGCAGTACTTC. Its protein is CASSSDPQLGYEQYF.

The rearrangement uses TRBV19 and TRBJ2-7, with a weak D call TRBD2 (5 bases). The germline V and J ends were trimmed by 4 bases and 3 bases, with 13 bases remaining between them. The CDR3 runs 14 residues. Germline V gives CDR1 LNHDA, CDR2 SQIVND (reference sequence). The CDR3 loop is CASSNRLGLYEQYF. The CDR3 DNA sequence: TGTGCCAGTAGTAACCGCCTCGGACTCTACGAGCAGTACTTC.

This clone was found a few times. The chain joins TRBV5-1 to TRBJ1-6; 10 nucleotides match TRBD1. CDR3 length equals 16 residues. Losses at the gene ends were 4 bases for V and 4 bases for J; bases not matched to a gene: 5. Per germline, CDR1 SGHRS and CDR2 YFSETQ. The CDR3 sequence: CASSVGDRGYNSPLHF. Here the CDR3 DNA reads TGCGCCAGCAGCGTTGGGGACAGGGGATATAATTCACCCCTCCACTTT.

The chain uses TRBV19 and TRBJ2-5; D is possibly TRBD1 (5 bases). Germline assignment: CDR1 LNHDA and CDR2 SQIVND (reference sequence). CDR3 size: 13 residues. Trimming removed 6 bases at V and 0 bases at J, with 8 bases between. CDR3 nucleotides: TGTGCCAGTAGGGGGCCGTACCAAGAGACCCAGTACTTC. Its translation: CASRGPYQETQYF.

CDR3 bases: TGTGCCAGCAGCTTAATGGGAGGAGATACGCAGTATTTT. Translation gives CASSLMGGDTQYF. V is TRBV7-3 and J is TRBJ2-3; possible D gene TRBD2, 6 bases. V dropped 1 base and J dropped 5 bases, with 7 bases sitting between them. Germline lookup yields CDR1 SGHTA and CDR2 FQGTGA. The CDR3 is made up of 13 amino acids.

CDR3 bases: TGTGCCAGCAGTTACTCCCCGGGGAGAACTGAAGCTTTCTTT. The encoded protein is CASSYSPGRTEAFF. The rearrangement uses TRBV6-5 and TRBJ1-1, with D hard to call. The CDR3 is made up of 14 amino acids. The V gene's germline CDR1 is MNHEY and CDR2 SVGAGI. V was shortened by 0 bases and J by 5 bases, with 10 bases between the two germline ends.

The DNA for the CDR3 is TGTGCCAGCAGCTTAGTTGGGGGGGCTCAGTACACTGAAGCTTTCTTT. Its translation is CASSLVGGAQYTEAFF. The chain couples TRBV7-2 to TRBJ1-1; D may be TRBD1 (6 bases). V was trimmed by 1 base and J by 3 bases, leaving 15 bases between them. The germline CDR1 and CDR2 sequences are SGHTA and FQGNSA. The CDR3 has 16 amino acids.

This clone came up a few times. The chain recombines TRBV2 with TRBJ1-5; D may be TRBD1 (5 bases). Germline assignment: CDR1 SNHLY and CDR2 FYNNEI. The CDR3 sequence is 15 residues long. Trimming took 3 bases from V and 2 from J, leaving 11 bases between them. CDR3 nucleotide sequence: TGTGCCAGCAGTGATCGGGGGGTGGGCAATCAGCCCCAGCATTTT. This codes for CASSDRGVGNQPQHF.

This chain uses TRBV6-1 with TRBJ2-7; D not certain. This CDR3 contains 14 residues. V was cut by 2 bases and J by 6 bases, with 14 bases left in between. Germline assignment: CDR1 MNHNS and CDR2 SASEGT. The DNA for the CDR3 is TGTGCCAGCAGTGAAAACCTAGGCCCCTCCGAGCAGTACTTC. It encodes CASSENLGPSEQYF.

The chain carries TRBV4-1 and TRBJ1-5, with 7 positions matching TRBD1. Germline CDR1 and CDR2: MGHRA and YSYEKL. Trimming at V came to 3 bases and at J to 9 bases, leaving 5 bases not matched to a gene. The CDR3 runs 13 residues. The CDR3 protein is CASSQGQTWPQHF. In DNA, the CDR3 is TGCGCCAGCAGCCAGGGACAGACTTGGCCCCAGCATTTT.

The chain recombines TRBV7-9 with TRBJ1-2, with TRBD1 identical over 7 bases. Per the germline V gene, CDR1 is SEHNR and CDR2 is FQNEAQ (reference sequence). CDR3 size: 15 residues. With V trimmed by 4 bases and J by 3 bases, 8 bases remained unmatched. Here the CDR3 reads CASSSPPQGDYGYTF. As DNA, the CDR3 is TGTGCCAGCAGCTCACCCCCGCAGGGGGACTATGGCTACACCTTC. Based on the CDR3 plus reference TRBV7-9 and TRBJ1-2, the full variable domain is DTGVSQNPRHKITKRGQNVTFRCDPISEHNRLYWYRQTLGQGPEFLTYFQNEAQLEKSRLLSDRFSAERPKGSFSTLEIQRTEQGDSAMYLCASSSPPQGDYGYTFGSGTRLTVV.